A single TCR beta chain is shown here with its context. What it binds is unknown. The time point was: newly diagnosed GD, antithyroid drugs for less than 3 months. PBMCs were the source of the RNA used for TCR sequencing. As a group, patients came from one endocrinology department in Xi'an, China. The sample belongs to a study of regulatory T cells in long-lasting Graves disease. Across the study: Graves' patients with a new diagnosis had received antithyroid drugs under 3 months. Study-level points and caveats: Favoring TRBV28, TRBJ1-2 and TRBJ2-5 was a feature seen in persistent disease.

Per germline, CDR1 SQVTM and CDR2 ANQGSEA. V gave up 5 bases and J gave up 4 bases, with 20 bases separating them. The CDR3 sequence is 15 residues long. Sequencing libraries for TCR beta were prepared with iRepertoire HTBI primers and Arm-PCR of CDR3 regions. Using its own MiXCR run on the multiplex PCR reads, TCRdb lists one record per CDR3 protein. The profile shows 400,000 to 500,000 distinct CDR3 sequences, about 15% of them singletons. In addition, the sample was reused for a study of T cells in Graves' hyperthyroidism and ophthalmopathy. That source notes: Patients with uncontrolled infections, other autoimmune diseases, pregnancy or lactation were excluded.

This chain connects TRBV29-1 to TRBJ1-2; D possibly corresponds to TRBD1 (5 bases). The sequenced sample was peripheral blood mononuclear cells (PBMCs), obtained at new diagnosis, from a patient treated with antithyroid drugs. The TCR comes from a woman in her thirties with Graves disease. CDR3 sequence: CSVYPRTGTFYGYTF. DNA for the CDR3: TGCAGCGTTTACCCGCGCACCGGGACCTTCTATGGCTACACCTTC. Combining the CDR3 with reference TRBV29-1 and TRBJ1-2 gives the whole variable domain SAVISQKPSRDICQRGTSLTIQCQVDSQVTMMFWYRQQPGQSLTLIATANQGSEATYESGFVIDKFPISRPNLTFSTLTVSNMSPEDSSIYLCSVYPRTGTFYGYTFGSGTRLTVV.